The following is a T cell receptor beta chain sequence with its context. No antigen is known for it. These data belong to a study of post-analysis software for immune sequencing data. At the level of the study: Clinical courses comprised relapsing-remitting, secondary progressive and progressive-relapsing multiple sclerosis. Study-level points and caveats: Same-batch samples co-clustered strongly by F measure. The normalized Chao1 diversity of multiple sclerosis patients was significantly lower than that of controls. The five TRBV segments detected at higher frequency in patients than in controls included TRBV5-6, TRBV5-1 and TRBV20-1.

Each TCR beta cDNA library carried unique molecular identifiers. T cells numbering roughly 0.95 to 10 million yielded 450,000 to 500,000 cDNA molecules. Each CDR3 protein gets one entry after TCRdb re-called the PCR reads with MiXCR. The sample shows about 460,000 distinct CDR3 sequences, 45% of them seen only once. The CDR3 runs 19 residues. The V end was cut by 0 bases, the J end by 2 bases, with 19 bases between. CDR1 and CDR2 (germline): MGHRA, YSYEKL. Input material: blood. This clonotype originated in a girl aged 10-17 years with multiple sclerosis. The chain uses TRBV4-1 and TRBJ2-2; D is ambiguous. DNA for the CDR3: TGCGCCAGCAGCCAAGAGGGGATTGGCAGTTTAATAAACACCGGGGAGCTGTTTTTT. Amino acids: CASSQEGIGSLINTGELFF.